This T cell receptor (beta chain) appears in the sequencing data of a study of graft-versus-host responses after intestinal transplantation. Regarding the study as a whole: Declining HvG levels early post-transplant were linked to peak circulating GvH clone levels.

The method was immunoSEQ multiplex PCR; TCRdb's version includes in-frame clones alone and lacks a portion of them. Among more than 2,500 clones listed, about 74% were seen once. Intraepithelial plus lamina propria lymphocytes were released by processing graft tissue. Notes on this clone: Its antigen remains unknown.

The clonotype originates from a human patient who received an intestinal transplant, so some T cells may come from the graft donor. Material: ileum tissue, obtained 5 and 7 days after intestinal transplantation.

CDR3 amino acids: CASSDNSGNTIYF. CDR3 DNA sequence: TGTGCCAGCAGTGACAACTCTGGAAACACCATATATTTT. This chain links TRBV25-1 with TRBJ1-3; D gene unclear. The CDR3 contains 13 residues. The germline V gene encodes CDR1 MGHDK and CDR2 SYGVNS. Trimming shortened V by 3 bases and J by 0 bases, and 3 bases separated the two germline ends.